By share, the clone carrying this T cell receptor beta chain counts as medium-sized (0.01 to 0.1%). No cell fractionation was done, so the repertoire covers all unsorted peripheral blood T cells. cDNA was made from 500 ng RNA using alpha and beta constant primers. Using multiplexing indices, alpha and beta chain libraries were generated apart by chain-specific third strand synthesis. TCRdb re-called the 5' RACE reads through MiXCR, storing one row per CDR3 protein. In the table there are under 11,000 distinct CDR3 sequences, 8% to 10% of which are singletons. Trimming stripped 0 bases from V and 3 bases from J, with 13 bases between. The CDR3 runs 15 residues. CDR1 SGDLS and CDR2 YYNGEE come from the germline V gene. This entry comes from a study of HIV-infected patients and healthy controls.

This chain connects TRBV9 to TRBJ2-7; tentatively, D is TRBD1 (7 bases). This clonotype was obtained from an adult in good health. Material for sequencing was blood. CDR3 coding DNA: TGTGCCAGCAGCGTAGAGCCGCAGGGGGGCTACGAGCAGTACTTC. The encoded protein is CASSVEPQGGYEQYF.